These 11 T cell receptor beta chains came from one sample sequenced in a study of response to subunit inactivated influenza vaccine. MiXCR, run by TCRdb on the RT-PCR reads, gives a single entry per CDR3 protein. The sample has about 540,000 distinct CDR3 sequences, approximately 24% seen once. This sample also belongs to another study, concerning T cells expressing NK-cell markers. That report adds: Making the TCR beta cDNA relied on 5'RACE template switching with UMIs.

Source: CD4+ T cells sorted from PBMCs, taken 12 days after vaccination. These receptors were obtained from a man between 50 and 59 years old who received an inactivated influenza vaccine.

The chain has TRBV24-1 and TRBJ1-5; D remains unclear. This CDR3 contains 18 residues. Deletions cut 9 bases from V and 6 bases from J, with 29 bases between. From germline, CDR1 is KGHDR and CDR2 SFDVKD. The CDR3 loop reads CATVNSNRTSRSCQPQHF. The CDR3 coding sequence is TGTGCCACCGTTAACTCAAACCGGACTTCAAGGTCATGTCAGCCCCAGCATTTT.

This chain uses TRBV20-1 with TRBJ2-5; D remains unclear. Germline V lookup: CDR1 DFQATT, CDR2 SNEGSKA (reference sequence). The CDR3 runs 11 residues. The V and J ends lost 2 bases and 3 bases respectively, with 4 bases between them. The CDR3 spells CSARLEETQYF. For the CDR3, the DNA is TGCAGTGCTAGACTAGAAGAGACCCAGTACTTC.

In this sample, this clonotype turned up many times. The V gene is TRBV11-2, the J gene TRBJ2-1; D may correspond to TRBD1 or TRBD2 (6 bases each). V dropped 1 base and J dropped 9 bases, with 13 bases sitting between them. The CDR3 has 14 amino acids. CDR1 SGHAT and CDR2 FQNNGV come from the germline V gene. CDR3 sequence (DNA): TGTGCCAGCAGCTTAGCCCAAGGAGGGGGTGAGCAGTTCTTC. Translated, it gives CASSLAQGGGEQFF. Together with reference TRBV11-2 and TRBJ2-1, the CDR3 gives the full variable domain: EAGVAQSPRYKIIEKRQSVAFWCNPISGHATLYWYQQILGQGPKLLIQFQNNGVVDDSQLPKDRFSAERLKGVDSTLKIQPAKLEDSAVYLCASSLAQGGGEQFFGPGTRLTVL.

This clonotype showed up many times. The chain combines TRBV5-5 with TRBJ2-6; a weak D match, TRBD2 (6 bases). The CDR3 is made up of 16 amino acids. CDR1 and CDR2 from the germline V gene are SGHKS and YYEKEE (reference sequence). V was shortened by 3 bases and J by 3 bases, with 13 bases between the two germline ends. For the CDR3, the DNA is TGTGCCAGCAGCTCCCTCGGAGGGGATGGGGCCAACGTCCTGACTTTC. It yields the protein CASSSLGGDGANVLTF.

The genes are TRBV14 and TRBJ2-3; D call uncertain. The CDR3 is 18 amino acids. Germline V lookup: CDR1 SGHDN, CDR2 FVKESK. The V gene lost 1 base and the J gene lost 3 bases, with 20 bases spanning the gap. The CDR3 nucleotides read TGTGCCAGCAGCCAAGTTCTAGGTTTTCAGGTAGAGACAGATACGCAGTATTTT. Translation: CASSQVLGFQVETDTQYF.

The chain combines TRBV20-1 with TRBJ1-4, with 7 bases aligning to TRBD1. CDR3 length equals 12 residues. Germline CDR1 is DFQATT and CDR2 is SNEGSKA (reference sequence). Trimming removed 8 bases from V and 7 bases from J; junction bases left unmatched: 7. CDR3 in amino acids: CSLQGRGEKLFF. DNA for the CDR3: TGCAGTTTACAGGGGAGGGGTGAAAAACTGTTTTTT.

The V and J genes are TRBV12-3 or TRBV12-4 and TRBJ1-1; D not certain. The length of the CDR3 is 13 residues. The V end was cut by 7 bases, the J end by 5 bases, with 14 bases between. CDR3 in DNA: TGTGCCAGCACTACCGGGCTAGGGACTGAAGCTTTCTTT. Its translation: CASTTGLGTEAFF.

The chain has TRBV11-2 and TRBJ2-5; TRBD2 is a possible D gene (7 bases). CDR1 SGHAT and CDR2 FQNNGV come from the germline V gene. V was clipped by 5 bases and J by 4 bases, with 17 bases between them. The CDR3 covers 15 residues. CDR3 region: CASSADGGLIETQYF. In DNA, the CDR3 is TGTGCCAGCAGCGCCGACGGGGGGCTAATAGAGACCCAGTACTTC.

The chain is built from TRBV3-1 and TRBJ2-7; perhaps TRBD2 as D (6 bases). From germline, CDR1 is LGHDT and CDR2 YNNKEL (reference sequence). CDR3 length: 15 amino acids. V dropped 1 base and J dropped 2 bases, with 12 bases sitting between them. This chain's CDR3 is CASSQVFTGAYEQYF. The CDR3 DNA follows: TGTGCCAGCAGCCAAGTATTTACGGGGGCCTACGAGCAGTACTTC.

This clonotype was seen at least ten times. The chain joins TRBV3-1 to TRBJ2-4, with D possibly being TRBD1 (5 bases). Germline values: CDR1 LGHDT, CDR2 YNNKEL (reference sequence). CDR3 length equals 16 residues. V shed 4 bases and J shed 4 bases, with 17 bases lying between them. The DNA for the CDR3 is TGTGCCAGCAGCCCCCGCAGGGAACCAGCTAAAAACATTCAGTACTTC. This encodes CASSPRREPAKNIQYF.

The chain combines TRBV10-3 with TRBJ2-1, with a weak D call TRBD2 (6 bases). Looked up from germline, CDR1 is ENHRY and CDR2 is SYGVKD. The CDR3 consists of 17 residues. Trimming took 7 bases from V and 0 from J, leaving 19 bases between them. The CDR3 spells CAITQVTRPNSYNEQFF. The CDR3 coding sequence is TGTGCCATCACCCAGGTGACTAGACCAAACTCCTACAATGAGCAGTTCTTC.